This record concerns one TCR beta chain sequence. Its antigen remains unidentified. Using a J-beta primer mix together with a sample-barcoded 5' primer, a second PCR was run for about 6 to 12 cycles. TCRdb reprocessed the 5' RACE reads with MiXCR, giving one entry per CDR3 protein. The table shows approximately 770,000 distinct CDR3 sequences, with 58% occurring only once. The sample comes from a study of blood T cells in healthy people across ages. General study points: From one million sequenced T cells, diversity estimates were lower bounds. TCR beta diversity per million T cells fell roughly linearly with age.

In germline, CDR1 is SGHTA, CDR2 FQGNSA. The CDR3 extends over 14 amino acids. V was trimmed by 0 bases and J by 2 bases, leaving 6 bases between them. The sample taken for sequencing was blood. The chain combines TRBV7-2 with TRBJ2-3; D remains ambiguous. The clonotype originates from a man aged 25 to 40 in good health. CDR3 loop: CASSLAGYTDTQYF. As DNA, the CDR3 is TGTGCCAGCAGCTTAGCTGGCTACACAGATACGCAGTATTTT.